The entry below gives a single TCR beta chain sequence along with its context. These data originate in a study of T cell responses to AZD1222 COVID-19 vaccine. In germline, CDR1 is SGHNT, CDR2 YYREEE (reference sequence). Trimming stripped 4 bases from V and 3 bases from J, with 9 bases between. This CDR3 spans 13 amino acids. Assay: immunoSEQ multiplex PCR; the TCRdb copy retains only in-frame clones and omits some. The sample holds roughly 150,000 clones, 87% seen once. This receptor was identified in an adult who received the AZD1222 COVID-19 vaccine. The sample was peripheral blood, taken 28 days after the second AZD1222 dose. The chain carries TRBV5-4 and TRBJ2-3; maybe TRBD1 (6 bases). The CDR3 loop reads CASSNTGTDTQYF. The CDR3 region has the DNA TGTGCCAGCAGCAACACAGGGACAGATACGCAGTATTTT.